Reported below is one T cell receptor (beta chain). The clone's antigen remains unknown. Base quality data are lacking; no much larger clone is found one base away. For sequencing, an Illumina HiSeq 2500 was employed. TCR beta libraries were prepared by quantitative 5'-RACE with molecular barcodes. Turning to the authors' computational methods: Disease-linked TCR variants were identified with a new computational method built on a probabilistic model of VDJ rearrangement. TCRdb passed the public sequencing reads through fastp at Q25 and MiXCR, retaining productive beta sequences. Identical CDR3 proteins give one entry, which carries the most common genes and DNA. It is TCRdb's table, rather than the study itself, that gives the V and J calls and clone size. The sample table contains 190,000 or so distinct CDR3 sequences; only one count was recorded for 10% to 15% of them. The ten largest clones capture 16% of the sample.

These data are taken from a study of CD8 T cells in ankylosing spondylitis (dated 2017 in TCRdb). For the wider study: To find TCR variants linked to disease, the study profiled T cell receptor beta repertoires in ankylosing spondylitis patients and healthy donors. Peripheral blood samples were taken, and synovial fluid was additionally collected from ankylosing spondylitis patients. The full study cohort comprised about 24 ankylosing spondylitis patients and approximately 100 healthy donors.

V and J are truncated by 5 bases and 6 bases respectively, leaving an intervening sequence of 8 bases. For CDR1 and CDR2, the germline V gene (reference sequence) lists SEHNR and FQNEAQ. From cysteine to phenylalanine, the CDR3 is 12 amino acids long. Just the 36-base CDR3 DNA is kept, in frame starting at base 1. Points the paper makes about the study in general: Some motif variants had previously been reported in the synovial fluid and blood of reactive arthritis patients, which suggests shared mechanisms of disease initiation. Significant enrichment of the disease-linked clones was reported in matched synovial fluid samples from ankylosing spondylitis patients. A CD8+ phenotype was shown by the disease-linked clones, which were found at relatively low frequencies in peripheral blood. Blood from ankylosing spondylitis patients appeared to be characterized by a TCR beta motif made up of fewer than ten highly homologous amino acid variants.

The sequencing sample was made of blood, either unsorted or a sorted T cell fraction (not recorded which). This receptor chain uses TRBV7-9 and TRBJ2-1, with the D gene too uncertain to name. This sequence was found in a male donor with ankylosing spondylitis or in good health (not recorded which). The CDR3 protein sequence reads: CASSPERNEQFF. The DNA is as follows: TGTGCCAGCAGCCCGGAGCGCAATGAGCAGTTCTTC.